These T cell receptor beta chains were read from a single sample in a study. TCRdb itself ran the RT-PCR reads through MiXCR, one entry per CDR3 protein. The sample includes 650,000 to 800,000 distinct CDR3 sequences, 13% to 15% of them seen just once. The sample taken for sequencing was memory CD4+ T cells from blood. Receptor source: a female donor in good health, serving as a healthy control. The CDR3 runs from the conserved cysteine through the conserved F or W. The D gene is left open where the match is weak. Not every row has a clone size; where given, it reads once, few, many or a size class.

v_gene: TRBV20-1
j_gene: TRBJ1-1
abundance: many
len: 11
d_gene: .
CDR3nt: TGCAGTGCGGGCAGGGACACTGAAGCTTTCTTT
CDR3aa: CSAGRDTEAFF

v_gene: TRBV12-3/TRBV12-4
j_gene: TRBJ2-2
abundance: .
len: 15
d_gene: .
CDR3nt: TGTGCCAGCAGTTTGAGTCAGATGAACACCGGGGAGCTGTTTTTT
CDR3aa: CASSLSQMNTGELFF

v_gene: TRBV14
j_gene: TRBJ2-7
abundance: few
len: 17
d_gene: .
CDR3nt: TGTGCCAGCAGCCAAGATCTAGGGCAGGGGATTTATTACGAGCAGTACTTC
CDR3aa: CASSQDLGQGIYYEQYF

v_gene: TRBV7-2
j_gene: TRBJ2-7
abundance: .
len: 15
d_gene: .
CDR3nt: TGTGCCAGCAGTTTAACACTATCCTCCTCCTACGAGCAGTACTTC
CDR3aa: CASSLTLSSSYEQYF

v_gene: TRBV7-9
j_gene: TRBJ2-1
abundance: many
len: 12
d_gene: .
CDR3nt: TGTGCCAGCAGCCTCGGACAGAATGAGCAGTTCTTC
CDR3aa: CASSLGQNEQFF

v_gene: TRBV6-2/TRBV6-3
j_gene: TRBJ1-1
abundance: .
len: 13
d_gene: .
CDR3nt: TGTGCCAGCAGTATCGCAGGGATTACTGAAGCTTTCTTT
CDR3aa: CASSIAGITEAFF

v_gene: TRBV29-1
j_gene: TRBJ2-1
abundance: many
len: 13
d_gene: TRBD2
CDR3nt: TGCAGCGTTGGTGGTAGCGGGGGAAATGAGCAGTTCTTC
CDR3aa: CSVGGSGGNEQFF

v_gene: TRBV7-9
j_gene: TRBJ1-2
abundance: few
len: 15
d_gene: .
CDR3nt: TGTGCCAGCAGCTTAGATATTGGGCGTATCTATGGCTACACCTTC
CDR3aa: CASSLDIGRIYGYTF

v_gene: TRBV7-9
j_gene: TRBJ1-1
abundance: few
len: 14
d_gene: TRBD1
CDR3nt: TGTGCCAGCAGCTTAACGGGACAGGGTAATGAAGCTTTCTTT
CDR3aa: CASSLTGQGNEAFF

v_gene: TRBV5-1
j_gene: TRBJ2-7
abundance: .
len: 14
d_gene: .
CDR3nt: TGCGCCAGCAGCTTGGGGGGGGCCCTCTACGAGCAGTACTTC
CDR3aa: CASSLGGALYEQYF

v_gene: TRBV9
j_gene: TRBJ2-2
abundance: .
len: 14
d_gene: .
CDR3nt: TGTGCCAGCAGCTCCGGTCCAGGGACCGGGGAGCTGTTTTTT
CDR3aa: CASSSGPGTGELFF

v_gene: TRBV20-1
j_gene: TRBJ1-5
abundance: many
len: 13
d_gene: TRBD1
CDR3nt: TGCAGTGCACCCGGACAGGTCGGGCAGCCCCAGCATTTT
CDR3aa: CSAPGQVGQPQHF

v_gene: TRBV19
j_gene: TRBJ2-1
abundance: .
len: 14
d_gene: .
CDR3nt: TGTGCCAGTAGTATAGGACTCCCGGAAGATGAGCAGTTCTTC
CDR3aa: CASSIGLPEDEQFF

v_gene: TRBV20-1
j_gene: TRBJ2-5
abundance: many
len: 16
d_gene: TRBD2
CDR3nt: TGCAGTGCTATTTTACGGACTAGCGGGAGCGGGGAGACCCAGTACTTC
CDR3aa: CSAILRTSGSGETQYF

v_gene: TRBV4-1
j_gene: TRBJ1-1
abundance: few
len: 17
d_gene: .
CDR3nt: TGCGCCAGCAGCCATGACCTGAGGGGGGACCGCGGCACTGAAGCTTTCTTT
CDR3aa: CASSHDLRGDRGTEAFF

v_gene: TRBV24-1
j_gene: TRBJ1-2
abundance: .
len: 13
d_gene: .
CDR3nt: TGTGCCACCAGTGTGGGGTCCGACTATGGCTACACCTTC
CDR3aa: CATSVGSDYGYTF

v_gene: TRBV3-1
j_gene: TRBJ2-7
abundance: .
len: 16
d_gene: TRBD2
CDR3nt: TGTGCCAGCAGCCAACCATATAGCGGGAGAAAAAGCGAGCAGTACTTC
CDR3aa: CASSQPYSGRKSEQYF

v_gene: TRBV7-2
j_gene: TRBJ2-7
abundance: few
len: 15
d_gene: TRBD2
CDR3nt: TGTGCCAGCAGCTTATCTAGCGGGGCCACCTACGAGCAGTACTTC
CDR3aa: CASSLSSGATYEQYF

v_gene: TRBV6-2/TRBV6-3
j_gene: TRBJ2-1
abundance: many
len: 13
d_gene: .
CDR3nt: TGTGCCAGCTCTAGAGGTTTGTACAATGAGCAGTTCTTC
CDR3aa: CASSRGLYNEQFF

v_gene: TRBV5-1
j_gene: TRBJ2-2
abundance: .
len: 14
d_gene: TRBD1
CDR3nt: TGCGCCAGCAGTCGGGACAGTTTTGGCGGGGAGCTGTTTTTT
CDR3aa: CASSRDSFGGELFF

v_gene: TRBV7-2
j_gene: TRBJ1-3
abundance: .
len: 17
d_gene: TRBD1
CDR3nt: TGTGCCAGCAGCTACCGGGACAGCATCTACTCTGGAAACACCATATATTTT
CDR3aa: CASSYRDSIYSGNTIYF

v_gene: TRBV7-3
j_gene: TRBJ2-3
abundance: many
len: 15
d_gene: TRBD1
CDR3nt: TGTGCCAGCAGCCTACAGGGGCAGTCGGCAGATACGCAGTATTTT
CDR3aa: CASSLQGQSADTQYF

v_gene: TRBV6-1
j_gene: TRBJ1-2
abundance: .
len: 14
d_gene: .
CDR3nt: TGTGCCAGCAGTGAACTGGGGGGCTTGGGCGGCTACACCTTC
CDR3aa: CASSELGGLGGYTF

v_gene: TRBV27
j_gene: TRBJ2-7
abundance: .
len: 15
d_gene: TRBD2
CDR3nt: TGTGCCAGCACGCCCGGGACTAGCGGGAGAACCGAGCAGTACTTC
CDR3aa: CASTPGTSGRTEQYF

v_gene: TRBV20-1
j_gene: TRBJ2-5
abundance: many
len: 13
d_gene: .
CDR3nt: TGCAGTGCTAGATCGGACGCAAAAGAGACCCAGTACTTC
CDR3aa: CSARSDAKETQYF

v_gene: TRBV7-2
j_gene: TRBJ2-7
abundance: few
len: 15
d_gene: TRBD1
CDR3nt: TGTGCCAGCTCCCTAACACAGGGGGCCATCTACGAGCAGTACTTC
CDR3aa: CASSLTQGAIYEQYF

v_gene: TRBV6-5
j_gene: TRBJ1-1
abundance: many
len: 19
d_gene: .
CDR3nt: TGTGCCAGCAGTTACTCTTCCTTTCGGTCTAGGGGGTCGAACACTGAAGCTTTCTTT
CDR3aa: CASSYSSFRSRGSNTEAFF

v_gene: TRBV12-3/TRBV12-4
j_gene: TRBJ2-2
abundance: few
len: 13
d_gene: .
CDR3nt: TGTGCCAGCAGTAGGGACGGCGCCGGGGAGCTGTTTTTT
CDR3aa: CASSRDGAGELFF

v_gene: TRBV7-3
j_gene: TRBJ1-2
abundance: many
len: 16
d_gene: .
CDR3nt: TGTGCCAGCAGCTTATTTGGGCACCCAAGAGATTACGGCTACACCTTC
CDR3aa: CASSLFGHPRDYGYTF

v_gene: TRBV20-1
j_gene: TRBJ1-2
abundance: .
len: 11
d_gene: .
CDR3nt: TGCAGTGTCCCCAAAGGGTCAGGCTACACCTTC
CDR3aa: CSVPKGSGYTF

v_gene: TRBV18
j_gene: TRBJ1-2
abundance: .
len: 15
d_gene: .
CDR3nt: TGTGCCAGCTCACCGGGACGAGAAGAAAACTATGGCTACACCTTC
CDR3aa: CASSPGREENYGYTF

v_gene: TRBV30
j_gene: TRBJ2-6
abundance: few
len: 18
d_gene: .
CDR3nt: TGTGCCTGGAGTGTTGGACAGTTATCTGGAAAAGGGGCCAACGTCCTGACTTTC
CDR3aa: CAWSVGQLSGKGANVLTF

v_gene: TRBV20-1
j_gene: TRBJ2-1
abundance: many
len: 15
d_gene: .
CDR3nt: TGCAGTGCTAGAGATGGGGCAGGGAAGAGGAATGAGCAGTTCTTC
CDR3aa: CSARDGAGKRNEQFF

v_gene: TRBV20-1
j_gene: TRBJ2-2
abundance: .
len: 15
d_gene: .
CDR3nt: TGCAGTGCTAGAGATCACGGGCTTAACACCGGGGAGCTGTTTTTT
CDR3aa: CSARDHGLNTGELFF

v_gene: TRBV12-3/TRBV12-4
j_gene: TRBJ2-5
abundance: .
len: 13
d_gene: .
CDR3nt: TGTGCCAGCAGTTCTAGACAGGAGGGGACCCAGTACTTC
CDR3aa: CASSSRQEGTQYF

v_gene: TRBV7-8
j_gene: TRBJ2-7
abundance: few
len: 14
d_gene: TRBD1
CDR3nt: TGTGCCAGCAGAACGGACAGGGAGTCCTACGAGCAGTACTTC
CDR3aa: CASRTDRESYEQYF

v_gene: TRBV7-2
j_gene: TRBJ2-7
abundance: few
len: 14
d_gene: TRBD2
CDR3nt: TGTGCCAGCAGCTTCCGCGGGGGGATCTACGAGCAGTACTTC
CDR3aa: CASSFRGGIYEQYF

v_gene: TRBV9
j_gene: TRBJ2-7
abundance: many
len: 15
d_gene: .
CDR3nt: TGTGCCAGCAGCGCTGCGGACACCCGTATACGCGAGCAGTACTTC
CDR3aa: CASSAADTRIREQYF

v_gene: TRBV20-1
j_gene: TRBJ1-1
abundance: few
len: 13
d_gene: TRBD1
CDR3nt: TGCAGTGCTAGATACAGGGGGACCTCTGAAGCTTTCTTT
CDR3aa: CSARYRGTSEAFF

v_gene: TRBV6-1
j_gene: TRBJ1-5
abundance: few
len: 15
d_gene: .
CDR3nt: TGTGCCAGCAGTGGGAACAGCAGGATGGGTCAGCCCCAGCATTTT
CDR3aa: CASSGNSRMGQPQHF

v_gene: TRBV25-1
j_gene: TRBJ2-5
abundance: .
len: 11
d_gene: .
CDR3nt: TGTGCCAGCGGGGTACGGGAGACCCAGTACTTC
CDR3aa: CASGVRETQYF

v_gene: TRBV2
j_gene: TRBJ2-1
abundance: .
len: 14
d_gene: TRBD1
CDR3nt: TGTGCCAGCGTACAAACAGGGGGCAGCGATGAGCAGTTCTTC
CDR3aa: CASVQTGGSDEQFF